Following are 8 T cell receptor beta chains from one sample sequenced in a study of technical replicates of blood from a few donors. The data were produced by immunoSEQ multiplex PCR, yet TCRdb's version contains in-frame clones alone and is incomplete. Altogether just over 80,000 clones are present, 94% being singletons, with the ten largest covering about 0.39%. The material sequenced was T cells isolated from PBMCs. The receptors shown here come from a human donor in good health.

This clone has just one count. CDR3: CASSLNRADEQYF. The DNA for the CDR3 is TGTGCCAGCAGTTTGAACAGGGCCGACGAGCAGTACTTC. The J gene is TRBJ2-7, the V gene TRBV27; D might be TRBD1 (6 bases). Germline assignment: CDR1 MNHEY and CDR2 SMNVEV (reference sequence). CDR3 length equals 13 residues. Trimming removed 3 bases from V and 5 bases from J, with 11 bases in between.

The rearrangement links TRBV7-3 to TRBJ2-1, with D hard to call. V shed 5 bases and J shed 7 bases, with 18 bases lying between them. This CDR3 is built from 15 residues. The germline V gene encodes CDR1 SGHTA and CDR2 FQGTGA. The CDR3 is CASSPRTEYNNEQFF. The CDR3 region has the DNA TGTGCCAGCAGCCCCCGAACGGAGTATAATAATGAGCAGTTCTTC.

The CDR3, as DNA: TGTGCTAGTGGTTCGATCCTGGGAGGGACTGGGGCCAACGTCCTGACTTTC. It translates to CASGSILGGTGANVLTF. This chain connects TRBV12-5 to TRBJ2-6, with 7 bases that match TRBD2. The trim removed 4 bases at V and 2 bases at J, leaving 8 bases unmatched. Germline CDR1 is LGHNT and CDR2 is FRNRAP. The CDR3 runs to 17 residues.

This clone was recorded only once. The chain has TRBV5-6 and TRBJ2-2; D unresolved. Per the germline V gene, CDR1 is SGHDT and CDR2 is YYEEEE. The CDR3 totals 15 residues. Trimming pared 0 bases from V and 5 bases from J, leaving 11 bases between. The CDR3 sequence: CASSLAQTYTGELFF. Here the CDR3 DNA reads TGTGCCAGCAGCTTGGCACAGACATATACCGGGGAGCTGTTTTTT.

The V call is TRBV30, the J call TRBJ2-2; D possibly corresponds to TRBD2 (5 bases). CDR3 size: 14 residues. The V gene lost 0 bases and the J gene lost 8 bases, with 13 bases spanning the gap. The germline V gene has CDR1 GTSNPN and CDR2 SVGIG (reference sequence). The CDR3 is CAWSVGRRLGELFF. The CDR3, as DNA: TGTGCCTGGAGTGTCGGACGGAGGCTTGGGGAGCTGTTTTTT.

The V call is TRBV27, the J call TRBJ2-7, with D hard to call. Per germline, CDR1 MNHEY and CDR2 SMNVEV (reference sequence). The CDR3 sequence is 10 residues long. Trimming shortened V by 3 bases and J by 6 bases, and 3 bases separated the two germline ends. The CDR3 sequence is CASSFSEQYF. The DNA for the CDR3 is TGTGCCAGCAGTTTCTCCGAGCAGTACTTC.

The chain is built from TRBV27 and TRBJ2-7; 9 bases map to TRBD2. Trimming removed 4 bases from V and 0 bases from J; junction bases left unmatched: 4. Germline V lookup: CDR1 MNHEY, CDR2 SMNVEV (reference sequence). The CDR3 sequence is 15 residues long. CDR3 DNA sequence: TGTGCCAGCAGTTGTAGCGGGAGATACTCCTACGAGCAGTACTTC. Translation gives CASSCSGRYSYEQYF.

The chain employs TRBV9 and TRBJ2-1, with a possible D match to TRBD2 (6 bases). The CDR3 covers 17 residues. V lost 0 bases, J lost 0 bases, and 13 bases lay in between. The germline V gene has CDR1 SGDLS and CDR2 YYNGEE. The CDR3 DNA follows: TGTGCCAGCAGCGTAGGTACTAGCAAGAGCTCCTACAATGAGCAGTTCTTC. Translation gives CASSVGTSKSSYNEQFF. Drawing the rest from reference TRBV9 and TRBJ2-1, the complete variable domain is DSGVTQTPKHLITATGQRVTLRCSPRSGDLSVYWYQQSLDQGLQFLIQYYNGEERAKGNILERFSAQQFPDLHSELNLSSLELGDSALYFCASSVGTSKSSYNEQFFGPGTRLTVL.